One T cell receptor beta chain is described in this entry. Its antigen is unidentified. Repertoires were generated with immunoSEQ multiplex PCR, while TCRdb's copy carries only in-frame clones and drops some. The sample shows roughly 8,400 clones, 70% to 85% of them seen only once. CDR3 size: 15 residues. Germline lookup yields CDR1 SGHDT and CDR2 YYEEEE. The trim removed 2 bases at V and 10 bases at J, leaving 10 bases unmatched. This sample was included in a study of early stage breast cancer tumors. Overall study findings and caveats: Enriched TCRB sequences shared across patients were mostly commonly generated sequences.

This TCR was sampled from a person between 55 and 69 years old with breast cancer. Sequencing input: normal breast tissue next to the tumor. V gene TRBV5-6 combines with J gene TRBJ1-1; 11 bases are shared with TRBD1. The CDR3 reads CASSFQDRGRLAAFF. CDR3 coding DNA: TGTGCCAGCAGCTTCCAGGACAGGGGGCGGCTGGCAGCTTTCTTT.